This T cell receptor (beta chain) was identified during a study of long-term antiretroviral therapy in people with HIV. A remark on this clone: Its specificity is not known.

CDR1 LNHNV and CDR2 YYDKDF come from the germline V gene (reference sequence). Trimming stripped 1 base from V and 3 bases from J, with 10 bases between. The CDR3 runs 14 residues. The assay, immunoSEQ v3.0, was run at survey level. Sequencing used immunoSEQ multiplex PCR; TCRdb keeps in-frame clones, though not all of them. The sample has some 31,000 clones, about 95% seen once; the top ten hold around 7.4%. Study observations and caveats: Older ART regimens were possibly in use when the blood was collected between about 2003 and 2017.

From each donor, at least one pre-ART PBMC sample and at least two post-ART PBMC samples were obtained. The specimen comprised unsorted PBMCs, sampled 5.3 years after starting antiretroviral therapy. This receptor was identified in a man aged 25-45 years with HIV. The chain links TRBV15 to TRBJ2-7; D not certain. CDR3 loop: CATSRVWWDYEQYF. The CDR3 coding sequence is TGTGCCACCAGCAGAGTCTGGTGGGACTACGAGCAGTACTTC.